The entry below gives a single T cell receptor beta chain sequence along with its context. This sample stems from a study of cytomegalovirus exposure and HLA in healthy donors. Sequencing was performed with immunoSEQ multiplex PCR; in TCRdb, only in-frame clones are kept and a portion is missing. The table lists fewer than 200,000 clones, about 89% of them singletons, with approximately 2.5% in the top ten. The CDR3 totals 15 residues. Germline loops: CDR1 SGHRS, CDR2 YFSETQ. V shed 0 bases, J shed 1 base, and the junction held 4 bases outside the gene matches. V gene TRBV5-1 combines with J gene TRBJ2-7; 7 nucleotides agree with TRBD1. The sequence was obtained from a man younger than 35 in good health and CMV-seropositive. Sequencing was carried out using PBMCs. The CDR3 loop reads CASSLAGTASYEQYF. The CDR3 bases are TGCGCCAGCAGCTTGGCGGGGACAGCTTCCTACGAGCAGTACTTC.